The rows below give T cell receptor beta chains drawn from one sample of a study of blood T cells in healthy people across ages. In TCRdb, the 5' RACE reads were re-called with MiXCR into one record per CDR3 protein. The table lists 1,500,000 or so distinct CDR3 sequences, around 55% of them singletons. The sequencing sample was made of blood. The receptors come from a man aged 18 to 30 in good health. CDR3s include the opening cysteine and the closing phenylalanine or tryptophan. Each record gives: V gene, CDR3 protein.

TRBV14,CASSASLVRYTEAFF
TRBV6-5,CASSPGGGRVYEQYF
TRBV27,CASIDSENTEAFF
TRBV20-1,CSAGKAAELDEQYF
TRBV29-1,CSVEDSQQSTDTQYF
TRBV6-4,CASSDSAGSGANVLTF
TRBV5-1,CASNNGEQGTDTQYF
TRBV2,CASSGLGSGELFF
TRBV7-9,CASSLAGSNYEQYF
TRBV4-1,CASSSRAVSNQPQHF
TRBV5-1,CASSYGLGGADTQYF
TRBV10-2,CASSEPDKEKGHEQYF
TRBV27,CASIGLAGARETQYF
TRBV4-1,CASSQDERGYGYTF
TRBV29-1,CSAEKTGDGSYEQYF
TRBV6-5,CASSYGVEAFF
TRBV9,CASSSGDFGPGELFF
TRBV10-3,CATRITGLSGANVLTF
TRBV29-1,CSGDEGSKTQYF
TRBV7-2,CASSLEGGPRNGELFF
TRBV20-1,CSASVAGQETQYF
TRBV7-9,CASSLQFREQYF
TRBV9,CVSSTRRRSQYF
TRBV6-4,CASSYRTDQFYGYTF
TRBV6-6,CASSLTSGVTDTQYF
TRBV7-9,CASSQNEGQLYNEQFF
TRBV20-1,CSASRQSYGYTF
TRBV27,CASSSPPGRAGKYEQYF
TRBV6-6,CASALGGKVYNEQFF
TRBV18,CASSVGGDEAFF
TRBV4-1,CASSQGEQGEAFF
TRBV20-1,CSAKGRFYNSPLHF